This is a list of T cell receptor beta chains from one sample in a study of blood T cells in healthy people across ages. One entry per CDR3 protein, called by TCRdb with MiXCR from the 5' RACE reads. Seen here are some 1,000,000 distinct CDR3 sequences, about 25% observed once, and the top ten hold around 0.7%. This sample was shared with a second study, whose subject was T cells of mothers and their children.

The material sequenced was blood. Receptor source: a girl aged 2 to 10 in good health. Each CDR3 is given with its conserved first and last residue. The D gene is left open where the match is weak. Size is stated for part of the rows, as once, few or many counts, or as a class when the clone is expanded.

CDR3nt,CDR3aa,abundance,d_gene,j_gene,v_gene
TGTGCCAGCATAATCGGGGAGACCCAGTACTTC,CASIIGETQYF,once,.,TRBJ2-5,TRBV6-5
TGTGCCAGCAGTTTAAAACAGATGAACACTGAAGCTTTCTTT,CASSLKQMNTEAFF,few,.,TRBJ1-1,TRBV12-3/TRBV12-4
TGTGCCAGCACCGCTACCGGGTACCCAGGGTACTTC,CASTATGYPGYF,.,.,TRBJ2-1,TRBV28
TGTGCCAGCAGTCTACCAGGGGGGTTAGGCGAGCAGTACTTC,CASSLPGGLGEQYF,.,.,TRBJ2-7,TRBV12-3/TRBV12-4
TGCGGTACTGGGCGCGGGACTGAAGCTTTCTTT,CGTGRGTEAFF,.,.,TRBJ1-1,TRBV29-1
TGCGCCAGCAGAACTAGCACTGAGCAGTTCTTC,CASRTSTEQFF,.,.,TRBJ2-1,TRBV5-1
TGCGCCAGCAGTGACCGGTCAGGGCAAGAGACCCAGTACTTC,CASSDRSGQETQYF,few,.,TRBJ2-5,TRBV10-1
TGTGCCAGCGTTGGGACAGACTACGAGCAGTACTTC,CASVGTDYEQYF,.,TRBD1,TRBJ2-7,TRBV6-5
TGTGCCAGCAGACGGAAACGACCTCTCCGGGACAGAAGCCTGTATGGCTACACCTTC,CASRRKRPLRDRSLYGYTF,.,TRBD1,TRBJ1-2,TRBV12-3/TRBV12-4
TGTGCCAGCAGTCCCATGACTAAAGAGACCCAGTACTTC,CASSPMTKETQYF,.,.,TRBJ2-5,TRBV7-6
TGCAGTGCTAGAGAGTTGCGACAGGAACAAGAGACCCAGTACTTC,CSARELRQEQETQYF,.,.,TRBJ2-5,TRBV20-1
TGTGCCAGCAGTCCTCGATTCGGGACAGGGGACTACGAGCAGTACTTC,CASSPRFGTGDYEQYF,once,TRBD1,TRBJ2-7,TRBV6-2/TRBV6-3
TGCGCCAGCAGCTTGTCAGGATTCGACAGGGCAAAGAGCTCTGGGGCCAACGTCCTGACTTTC,CASSLSGFDRAKSSGANVLTF,few,TRBD1,TRBJ2-6,TRBV5-1
TGTGCCAGCAGCCTCGGGACCGAGAGTGCCTATGGCTACACCTTC,CASSLGTESAYGYTF,.,.,TRBJ1-2,TRBV9
TGTGCCAGCAGCCATGGTTTGGAGCAGTACTTC,CASSHGLEQYF,.,.,TRBJ2-7,TRBV4-2
TGTGCCAGCCTAAGGCAGGGGGCGAGGGGCTACACCTTC,CASLRQGARGYTF,few,TRBD1,TRBJ1-2,TRBV12-3/TRBV12-4
TGCAGCGTTAATGCGGAAGCCTCCAATGAGCAGTTCTTC,CSVNAEASNEQFF,few,.,TRBJ2-1,TRBV29-1
TGCAGCGCAGGACTAGACGCAGATACGCAGTATTTT,CSAGLDADTQYF,.,TRBD2,TRBJ2-3,TRBV29-1
TGTGCCAGCAGTTCTATCGGACTAGCGGGATATTCCTACGAGCAGTACTTC,CASSSIGLAGYSYEQYF,many,TRBD2,TRBJ2-7,TRBV27
TGTGCCAGCAGCCCCTTGACCTCCGCTGAAGCTTTCTTT,CASSPLTSAEAFF,few,.,TRBJ1-1,TRBV7-2
TGCAGCGTTGTAGCGGGAGGGGTCACAGATACGCAGTATTTT,CSVVAGGVTDTQYF,few,TRBD2,TRBJ2-3,TRBV29-1
TGCAGCGTTACTCCGGGACTAGCGGGGCCTCCTATGGGCACAGATACGCAGTATTTT,CSVTPGLAGPPMGTDTQYF,.,TRBD2,TRBJ2-3,TRBV29-1
TGTGCCAGCAGTTTTCTCGAGGGGTTTGACTACACCTTC,CASSFLEGFDYTF,.,.,TRBJ1-2,TRBV27
TGTGCTAGTGGTTTTGCAGGACAGAAACATAATCGGGAAAAACTGTTTTTT,CASGFAGQKHNREKLFF,.,.,TRBJ1-4,TRBV12-5